Shown below are 29 T cell receptor beta chains from a single sample sequenced in a study of blood T cell repertoires in COVID-19. Measured with immunoSEQ multiplex PCR; TCRdb has only the in-frame clones, and not every one. The table lists around 230,000 clones, 80% to 90% of them singletons. The sequenced material came from peripheral blood. These receptors all come from a woman aged 40 to 50 with active or convalescent COVID-19.

The chain employs TRBV6-4 and TRBJ1-2, with D perhaps TRBD1 (6 bases). From germline, CDR1 is MRHNA and CDR2 SNTAGT. V was cut by 8 bases and J by 6 bases, with 22 bases left in between. The CDR3 consists of 15 residues. For the CDR3, the DNA is TGTGCCAGCCGATCTCAGGGGATGGGTGGCCATGGCTACACCTTC. It encodes CASRSQGMGGHGYTF.

The CDR3 loop is CASSVKLRTGGDNEQFF. The CDR3 DNA sequence: TGTGCCAGCAGCGTAAAACTAAGGACAGGGGGTGACAATGAGCAGTTCTTC. The genes are TRBV9 and TRBJ2-1; 10 positions match TRBD1. After removal of 1 base from V and 5 bases from J, the junction contained 9 bases not matched to a gene. Germline lookup yields CDR1 SGDLS and CDR2 YYNGEE. This CDR3 is 17 amino acids long. The full variable domain, in which reference TRBV9 and TRBJ2-1 provide the parts outside the CDR3, is DSGVTQTPKHLITATGQRVTLRCSPRSGDLSVYWYQQSLDQGLQFLIQYYNGEERAKGNILERFSAQQFPDLHSELNLSSLELGDSALYFCASSVKLRTGGDNEQFFGPGTRLTVL.

The V and J genes are TRBV25-1 and TRBJ2-3; weak D call: TRBD1 (6 bases). This CDR3 comprises 16 residues. CDR1 and CDR2 (germline): MGHDK, SYGVNS. The V and J ends lost 4 bases and 3 bases respectively, with 17 bases between them. DNA of the CDR3: TGTGCCAGCAGTGCAAACAGGGCCGGGGAGACAGATACGCAGTATTTT. This translates into CASSANRAGETDTQYF.

The rearrangement joins TRBV4-3 to TRBJ1-2; 7 bases agree with TRBD1. The length of the CDR3 is 16 residues. J was trimmed by 5 bases and V by 4 bases; bases with no gene match: 13. From germline, CDR1 is LGHNA and CDR2 YSLEER. CDR3: CASSLGRGDPTYGYTF. The DNA for the CDR3 is TGCGCCAGCAGCCTCGGCAGGGGGGATCCGACGTATGGCTACACCTTC.

This clone was counted once. The V and J genes are TRBV7-3 and TRBJ2-2; TRBD1 matches at 8 bases. CDR3 size: 15 residues. Trimming removed 5 bases from V and 6 bases from J; junction bases left unmatched: 8. Per the germline V gene, CDR1 is SGHTA and CDR2 is FQGTGA. The CDR3 sequence is CASSELQGEAGELFF. The CDR3, as DNA: TGTGCCAGCAGCGAACTACAGGGGGAGGCCGGGGAGCTGTTTTTT. The whole variable domain, remainder taken from reference TRBV7-3 and TRBJ2-2, is GAGVSQTPSNKVTEKGKYVELRCDPISGHTALYWYRQSLGQGPEFLIYFQGTGAADDSGLPNDRFFAVRPEGSVSTLKIQRTERGDSAVYLCASSELQGEAGELFFGEGSRLTVL.

The V call is TRBV6-5, the J call TRBJ2-5; 9 positions match TRBD2. The CDR3 runs to 14 residues. Germline V gene data show CDR1 as MNHEY and CDR2 as SVGAGI. The V segment lost 7 bases and the J segment 5 bases; nucleotides outside the gene matches: 8. The CDR3 DNA follows: TGTGCCAGCACTAGGACTAGCGTAGGGGAGACCCAGTACTTC. Translating gives CASTRTSVGETQYF.

This rearrangement joins TRBV24-1 to TRBJ2-7; a weak D match, TRBD2 (5 bases). Germline CDR1 is KGHDR and CDR2 is SFDVKD. Trimming took off 3 bases at V and 1 base at J, with 6 bases between the two ends. The CDR3 runs to 13 residues. CDR3: CATSDGSSYEQYF. The CDR3 nucleotides read TGTGCCACCAGTGATGGGAGTTCCTACGAGCAGTACTTC.

The gene calls are TRBV6-5 and TRBJ1-6; 8 bases fit TRBD1. Trimming cost V 5 bases and J 10 bases; bases outside gene matches: 10. CDR1 is MNHEY, CDR2 SVGAGI, per germline. This CDR3 region has 15 residues. The CDR3 nucleotides are TGTGCCAGCAGTAGGACAGGGTTGGGGGAATCACCCCTCCACTTT. It encodes CASSRTGLGESPLHF.

The rearrangement uses TRBV5-1 and TRBJ2-7; 9 bases are shared with TRBD1. The germline V gene has CDR1 SGHRS and CDR2 YFSETQ. This CDR3 comprises 14 residues. Losses at the gene ends were 5 bases for V and 7 bases for J; bases not matched to a gene: 10. The CDR3 nucleotides read TGCGCCAGCAGTCGGCGGGGACAGGGTAGTGAGCAGTACTTC. As protein: CASSRRGQGSEQYF.

The V and J genes are TRBV7-2 and TRBJ1-5; TRBD1 agrees at 10 bases. J was trimmed by 6 bases and V by 4 bases; bases with no gene match: 6. CDR1 SGHTA and CDR2 FQGNSA come from the germline V gene. The CDR3 extends over 15 amino acids. The CDR3 region has the DNA TGTGCCAGCAGCTCGACAGGGGGCGCGGGTCAGCCCCAGCATTTT. Amino acids: CASSSTGGAGQPQHF. Together with reference TRBV7-2 and TRBJ1-5, the CDR3 gives the full variable domain: GAGVSQSPSNKVTEKGKDVELRCDPISGHTALYWYRQSLGQGLEFLIYFQGNSAPDKSGLPSDRFSAERTGGSVSTLTIQRTQQEDSAVYLCASSSTGGAGQPQHFGDGTRLSIL.

J is TRBJ1-2 and V is TRBV5-1; 9 positions agree with TRBD1. CDR3 length: 14 residues. The V segment lost 3 bases and the J segment 8 bases; nucleotides outside the gene matches: 8. CDR1 SGHRS and CDR2 YFSETQ come from the germline V gene. The CDR3 reads CASSSGTGSRGYTF. For the CDR3, the DNA is TGCGCCAGCAGCTCCGGGACAGGGAGTAGGGGCTACACCTTC.

V gene TRBV2 combines with J gene TRBJ1-6; the match to TRBD1 covers 9 bases. This CDR3 contains 14 residues. Looked up from germline, CDR1 is SNHLY and CDR2 is FYNNEI. After removal of 4 bases from V and 8 bases from J, the junction contained 3 bases not matched to a gene. The DNA of the CDR3 is TGTGCCAGCAGTGGGGGGACAGGGTATTCACCCCTCCACTTT. Its protein is CASSGGTGYSPLHF.

A single count supports this clone. The chain recombines TRBV28 with TRBJ1-2, with TRBD1 as a possible D gene (6 bases). This CDR3 spans 13 amino acids. Germline assignment: CDR1 MDHEN and CDR2 SYDVKM. Trimming cost V 3 bases and J 6 bases, with 11 bases left between them. The CDR3 spells CASSFEAGDGYTF. In nucleotides, the CDR3 is TGTGCCAGCAGTTTTGAGGCAGGGGATGGCTACACCTTC.

This chain joins TRBV5-1 and TRBJ1-1, with D tentatively TRBD1 (5 bases). V lost 2 bases and J lost 1, with 15 bases in between. The CDR3 extends over 16 amino acids. Per the germline V gene, CDR1 is SGHRS and CDR2 is YFSETQ. CDR3 nucleotide sequence: TGCGCCAGCAGCTTCAGGGAGGGGTGGACGAACACTGAAGCTTTCTTT. Its translation is CASSFREGWTNTEAFF.

The chain is built from TRBV6-5 and TRBJ1-5, with 7 bases aligning to TRBD1. The CDR3 has 15 residues. CDR1 is MNHEY and CDR2 is SVGAGI in the germline V gene. The V segment lost 5 bases and the J segment 3 bases; nucleotides outside the gene matches: 7. The CDR3 is CASSRGQDFNQPQHF. The CDR3 DNA reads as TGTGCCAGCAGTCGAGGACAGGATTTCAATCAGCCCCAGCATTTT.

The chain has TRBV7-2 and TRBJ2-5; 14 nucleotides match TRBD2. The V gene's germline CDR1 is SGHTA and CDR2 FQGNSA. With 5 bases clipped from V and 1 base from J, the junction kept 3 bases outside the gene matches. The CDR3 contains 16 residues. DNA of the CDR3: TGTGCCAGCAGCCTCGGGACTAGCGGGGGCCAAGAGACCCAGTACTTC. Translating it yields CASSLGTSGGQETQYF.

This clone was counted between two and nine times. The rearrangement joins TRBV28 to TRBJ1-6; D call uncertain. The length of the CDR3 is 13 residues. Per germline, CDR1 MDHEN and CDR2 SYDVKM. V was pared by 4 bases and J by 3 bases, with 4 bases between. CDR3 amino acids: CASSSDYNSPLHF. CDR3 bases: TGTGCCAGCAGTTCAGACTATAATTCACCCCTCCACTTT.

The V gene is TRBV2, the J gene TRBJ2-1, with TRBD1 identical over 8 bases. Germline-derived CDR1 and CDR2 are SNHLY and FYNNEI. This CDR3 spans 13 amino acids. Germline trimming cut 7 bases from V and 8 bases from J; bases unmatched to any gene: 7. The CDR3 is CASTDGQGDEQFF. As DNA, the CDR3 is TGTGCCAGCACCGACGGACAGGGAGATGAGCAGTTCTTC.

This clone has a single count. J is TRBJ2-2 and V is TRBV5-1; TRBD1 matches 8 bases. The CDR3 is 14 amino acids. CDR1 is SGHRS and CDR2 is YFSETQ in the germline V gene. V lost 4 bases and J lost 1; bases outside the gene matches: 0. In DNA, the CDR3 is TGCGCCAGCAGCGGGACAGGGAACACCGGGGAGCTGTTTTTT. Translated, it gives CASSGTGNTGELFF.

The chain employs TRBV21-1 and TRBJ1-3; TRBD1 is the table's D call, not checked against the DNA. TRBV21-1 is shown as a pseudogene. This CDR3 region has 16 residues. The CDR3 sequence is CASSTPGPLSGNTIYF. CDR3 nucleotides: TGTGCCAGCAGCACCCCAGGGCCGCTCTCTGGAAACACCATATATTTT.

V and J are TRBV9 and TRBJ2-5; 7 nucleotides align to TRBD2. V shed 3 bases and J 7 bases; nucleotides not matched to a gene: 9. The CDR3 loop spans 14 amino acids. The germline V gene encodes CDR1 SGDLS and CDR2 YYNGEE. The CDR3: CASSEPGLSPTQYF. CDR3 bases: TGTGCCAGCAGCGAACCGGGACTAAGTCCGACCCAGTACTTC. The full variable domain, its missing parts supplied by reference TRBV9 and TRBJ2-5, is DSGVTQTPKHLITATGQRVTLRCSPRSGDLSVYWYQQSLDQGLQFLIQYYNGEERAKGNILERFSAQQFPDLHSELNLSSLELGDSALYFCASSEPGLSPTQYFGPGTRLLVL.

V and J are TRBV6-5 and TRBJ2-4, with 8 bases identical to TRBD1. Germline-derived CDR1 and CDR2 are MNHEY and SVGAGI. The CDR3 spans 13 residues. With V trimmed by 4 bases and J by 9 bases, 5 bases remained unmatched. The CDR3 bases are TGTGCCAGCAGTTTCTCAACAGGGGGCATTCAGTACTTC. This sequence encodes CASSFSTGGIQYF.

This chain uses TRBV19 with TRBJ1-1; D might be TRBD1 (6 bases). In germline, CDR1 is LNHDA, CDR2 SQIVND (reference sequence). With 9 bases removed from V and 4 bases from J, the gap between germline ends came to 18 bases. The CDR3 runs 14 residues. CDR3 coding DNA: TGTGCCAGCCAAGGGGGGGGCAGGGGCACTGAAGCTTTCTTT. This codes for CASQGGGRGTEAFF.

The chain combines TRBV4-2 with TRBJ1-4; D uncertain. Trimming removed 4 bases at V and 3 bases at J, with 15 bases between. Germline CDR1 is LGHNA and CDR2 is YNFKEQ. CDR3 length equals 16 residues. The CDR3 DNA follows: TGTGCCAGCAGCCGAGACTGGCGGGGATCTAATGAAAAACTGTTTTTT. Translating gives CASSRDWRGSNEKLFF.

This clone was counted a single time. This chain links TRBV6-6 with TRBJ2-7; 7 bases agree with TRBD1. Unmatched junction bases numbered 5, after V lost 5 bases and J lost 4 bases. Germline-derived CDR1 and CDR2 are MNHNY and SVGAGI (reference sequence). CDR3 length: 13 amino acids. The CDR3 region has the DNA TGTGCCAGCAGTAAACGACAGGGATACGAGCAGTACTTC. Its translation is CASSKRQGYEQYF.

V is TRBV7-9 and J is TRBJ1-4; 9 nucleotides agree with TRBD1. With V trimmed by 6 bases and J by 8 bases, 7 bases remained unmatched. There are 14 residues in the CDR3. CDR1 and CDR2 (germline): SEHNR, FQNEAQ (reference sequence). The CDR3 coding sequence is TGTGCCAGCAGATTATGGGGGACAGGGGAAAAACTGTTTTTT. It encodes CASRLWGTGEKLFF.

The rearrangement uses TRBV7-6 and TRBJ2-4, with TRBD2 matching 12 bases. The CDR3 length is 17 residues. The J segment lost 4 bases and the V segment lost 5 bases, leaving 9 bases of the junction unmatched. Germline V gene data show CDR1 as SGHVS and CDR2 as FNYEAQ. The CDR3 is CASSVGLAGGRKNIQYF. Here the CDR3 DNA reads TGTGCCAGCAGCGTGGGGCTAGCGGGGGGGCGGAAAAACATTCAGTACTTC.

The CDR3 nucleotides are TGTGCCAGCAGTGACGGGTTCGGAGCAGGGGATGGCTACACCTTC. It specifies CASSDGFGAGDGYTF. This chain joins TRBV6-4 and TRBJ1-2; perhaps TRBD1 as D (6 bases). This CDR3 has 15 amino acids. Germline CDR1 MRHNA, CDR2 SNTAGT. Deletions cut 2 bases from V and 6 bases from J, with 16 bases between.

This clone occurred once. CDR3 residues: CASSQVRVNSGTMPHEQFF. The CDR3 nucleotides read TGTGCCAGCAGCCAAGTTCGGGTAAATAGCGGGACCATGCCACATGAGCAGTTCTTC. This chain joins TRBV3-1 (or the pseudogene TRBV3-2) and TRBJ2-1, with 8 positions matching TRBD2. Trimming cost V 1 base and J 8 bases; bases outside gene matches: 19. From germline, CDR1 is LGHDT and CDR2 YNNKEL (reference sequence). The CDR3 length is 19 residues.